This TCR beta chain originates from a study of cytomegalovirus exposure and HLA in healthy donors (dated by TCRdb to about 2017). Background on the whole study: An earlier analysis of approximately 590 of the donors reported approximately 300 Gb of sequence data and some 100 million unique TCR beta sequences from 150 million to 200 million T cells. The T cell repertoires of under 750 subjects were profiled by immunosequencing and related to cytomegalovirus serostatus. An early release that covered about 600 HLA-typed donors contained about 300 gigabases of sequencing data and 85 million to 100 million unique TCR sequences. Among around 400 genotyped donors of the cohort, an average of about 240,000 unique TCR beta nucleotide sequences was sequenced per donor, of which about 18% were non-productive. Both class I and class II loci were covered by HLA typing, at four-digit resolution. Of the 350 to 400 genotyped donors, 65% to 90% fell in the genetic ancestry cluster associated with self-reported Caucasian donors. High-throughput TCR immunosequencing, statistical association of individual TCRs with disease status, and machine learning were combined to predict cytomegalovirus infection status. Rather than using new phenotypic data, the later analysis identified candidate immune exposures from TCR beta sequences and from how often those sequences occurred across donors. A later genetic analysis used genome-wide SNP genotypes for 398 of the 666 donors, treating that subset as a discovery cohort. The number of typed donors differed by locus: about 620-640 for A, B, C, DRB1 and DQB1; approximately 520 for DQA1; about 600 for DPA1; and some 450 for DPB1. Along with the roughly 700-subject first cohort, a separate validation cohort of over a hundred different subjects was used. Four to six DR-DQ haplotypes were handled as single units for association and clustering, since linkage in the cohort was strong. A later analysis re-analyzed previously published TCR beta repertoires from 500 to 700 donors and added high-resolution HLA genotyping to study TCR occurrence patterns. Alongside the repertoire data, information on donor age, sex, ethnicity and CMV serostatus was compiled. The aim of the study was to test whether cataloging public T cell receptors could identify signatures of past pathogen exposure. In an earlier analysis of 587 of the donors, high-throughput TCR beta sequencing was used to judge whether each TCR beta V gene segment behaved as functional or pseudogenic. Every discovery cohort repertoire had been produced on one sequencing platform. Beyond this particular receptor, the publication reports: When HLA alleles, especially DR and DQ, strongly co-occurred, attributing TCR associations to individual alleles was difficult. A later analysis associated 16,951 TCR beta sequences with specific HLA alleles at a false discovery rate of 0.05. Correlated functional status among segregating V segments might reflect linkage disequilibrium, but an unknown experimental factor could not be ruled out. A group of highly shared sequence variants was considered likely to be a technical artifact of the sequencing pipeline. According to a later analysis, parvovirus B19, influenza, CMV and Epstein-Barr virus appeared linked to several top co-occurrence clusters. A later analysis found that TCR association rates varied across HLA loci, with DRB1 alleles showing the most associated TCRs and HLA-C alleles the fewest. Across donors, most TCR sequences were observed very rarely, whereas some public TCRs were present in many individuals. The earlier analysis of about 600 of the donors excluded seventeen rarely observed V segments, including chromosome 9 orphons, because counts were too low. The classifier was reported to diagnose cytomegalovirus status with high specificity and sensitivity in both the original and validation cohorts. A further reported finding was that TCR beta sequences accurately predicted the HLA-A and HLA-B alleles for most subjects in the first cohort. The presence/absence analyses assumed that sequencing depth was roughly uniform across donors, and that assumption may not be true. Compared with the approximately 670-donor mean, donors in an Asian-associated ancestry cluster had fewer N-insertions in productive TCRs, according to a later genetic analysis. The 87-base-pair reads could not distinguish some IMGT-functional V segments, including TRBV6-2 and TRBV6-3, so those segments were excluded. An earlier analysis of roughly 570 of the donors showed that most TCR beta V segments appeared in productive rearrangements either about 87% or about 30% of the time, which broadly matched IMGT annotations. In vitro tests confirmed that a few of the cytomegalovirus-associated TCR beta chains recognize cytomegalovirus antigens. Compared with equally common non-associated chains, HLA-associated TCR beta chains in a later analysis were more clonally expanded and had lower generation probabilities. According to a later analysis, most CMV-associated TCR beta chains appeared to be HLA-restricted, and the HLA associations seemed to be driven largely by CMV exposure. An association between a missense DCLRE1C variant and V-gene and J-gene trimming of TCR beta chains was found in a later genetic analysis and replicated in an independent cohort. This cohort had only TCR beta chains sequenced, and the lack of alpha or paired-chain data limited which features could be detected. Because HLA typing was unavailable for some donors at each locus, only the typed subset was used in association tests. It was suggested by the authors that the approach could potentially be generalized to other disease states and immunological phenotypes. Immune exposure information for the cohort was limited to CMV serostatus. The study gave a list of 150 to 200 TCR beta chains associated with cytomegalovirus.

About this clone itself: The antigen it recognizes is unknown. It has no much larger one-base neighbor in the sample; base qualities were not kept.

The cohort comprised around 690 healthy bone marrow donors. At the time of sampling, all cohort members were nominally healthy, though unrecorded immune exposures were likely present. The donor was CMV seropositive and was included in the group of approximately 300 seropositive cohort members. Every donor gave a peripheral blood sample, and the peripheral blood mononuclear cells from that sample were used for TCR beta sequencing. The Qiagen DNeasy Blood Extraction Kit was used to extract genomic DNA from the blood cell samples. The library was made by the immunoSEQ multiplex PCR assay. For the multiplex PCR, a mixture combining 60 forward primers for TCR Vbeta segments and 13 reverse primers for TCR Jbeta segments was used. Amplification of the CDR3 region of rearranged TCR beta genes was performed with a multiplex PCR assay on genomic DNA. The amplified TCR beta libraries were sequenced on the Illumina HiSeq System as 87-base-pair reads. The original pipeline was this. A later analysis counted approximately 74 million unique TCR beta chains across the 666 repertoires, and some 11 million of these chains were shared by at least two donors. Raw reads were error-corrected and collapsed into unique sequences by a nearest-neighbor algorithm in which closely related sequences were merged to remove PCR and sequencing errors. CDR3 sequences were aligned to IMGT reference sequences to assign V, D and J gene segments. For a sequence to be retained, a match of at least six nucleotides was required to both a V gene segment and a J gene segment. A rearrangement was called productive if the CDR3 had no stop codons and remained in frame with V and J, and every other rearrangement was called non-productive. Following IMGT convention, CDR3 was defined as the stretch from the second conserved V-encoded cysteine to the conserved J-encoded phenylalanine. The earlier analysis of a few hundred of the donors excluded sequences that lacked an unambiguous match to a single V gene segment. An earlier analysis of a few hundred of the donors classified V segments as functional when productive rearrangements were above 56.7% and as segregating when the standard deviation between donors was above 5%. A statistical classification framework was built for diagnosing cytomegalovirus status from the catalog of TCR beta chain sequences. In a later analysis, V and J genes were assigned by comparing TCR nucleotide sequences against IMGT/GENE-DB human TR gene sequences. The TCRdist pipeline was used in a later analysis to assign CDR3 sequences and most-parsimonious VDJ recombination scenarios. A later analysis defined each TCR beta chain by its CDR3 amino acid sequence plus V-gene family, and excluded reads lacking a unique V-gene family. To address suspected cross-contamination and a sequencing artifact, a later analysis removed 450 to 700 highly shared, low-generation-probability nucleotide sequences. For each public chain, a later analysis derived a clonal expansion index from normalized ranks of inferred template counts within each repertoire. Generation probabilities in a later analysis came from a VDJ recombination model fitted to out-of-frame rearrangements, and those results were checked against IGoR. In a later analysis, hypergeometric tests were used to score TCR-TCR, TCR-HLA and TCR-CMV co-occurrence, with a repertoire-size bias correction applied to TCR pairs. A later analysis estimated false discovery rates by permuting HLA or CMV assignments 20 times. In a later analysis, co-occurring TCRs were grouped with DBSCAN, and TCRdist sequence similarity was added when clustering was performed within HLA-allele-positive subsets. For co-occurrence clustering, repertoires with fewer than 30,000 or more than 120,000 public chains were excluded, along with a handful of repertoires with anomalous nucleotide sharing. The table comes from immuneACCESS by way of TCRdb, which keeps in-frame sequences with V and J called. Part of the clones is missing from these tables; in studies checked, under half for an unresolved V gene and the rest for unknown reasons. The V and J calls and clone size were taken over from that table, and D and trimming were inferred from the DNA. The sample table contains about 190,000 clones; only one count was recorded for 84% of them. Approximately 2.4% of the sample is in the top ten clones.

There are 12 amino acids in the CDR3, from cysteine to phenylalanine inclusive. Only CDR3 DNA is held: 36 bases, read in frame from base 1. Per the germline V gene, SGHTA is the CDR1 and FQGTGA is the CDR2. The V and J ends are trimmed by 5 bases and 4 bases, leaving 7 bases between them. This chain is built from TRBV7-3 and TRBJ2-3; TRBD2 could be the D gene, as 5 bases match. Material: PBMCs. The TCR comes from a woman aged 45 to 65 in good health and CMV-seropositive. The DNA sequence is TGTGCCAGCAGCCACGGGGCAGATACGCAGTATTTT. Translated, this is CASSHGADTQYF.